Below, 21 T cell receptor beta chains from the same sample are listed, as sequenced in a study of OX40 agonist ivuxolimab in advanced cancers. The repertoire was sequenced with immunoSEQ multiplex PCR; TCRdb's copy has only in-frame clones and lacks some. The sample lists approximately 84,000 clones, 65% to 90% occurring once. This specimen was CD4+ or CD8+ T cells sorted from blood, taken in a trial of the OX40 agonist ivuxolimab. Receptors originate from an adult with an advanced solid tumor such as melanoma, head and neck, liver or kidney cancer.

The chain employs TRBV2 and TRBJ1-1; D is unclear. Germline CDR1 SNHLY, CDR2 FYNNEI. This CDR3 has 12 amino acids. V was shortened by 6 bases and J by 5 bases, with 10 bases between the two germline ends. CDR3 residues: CASRLGGTEAFF. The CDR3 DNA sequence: TGTGCCAGCAGGCTGGGAGGGACTGAAGCTTTCTTT.

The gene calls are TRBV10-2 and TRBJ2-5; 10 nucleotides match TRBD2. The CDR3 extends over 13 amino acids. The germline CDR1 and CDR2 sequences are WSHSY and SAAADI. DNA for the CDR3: TGCGCGACGCAGCGGGGGGGCCGCGAGACCCAGTACTTC. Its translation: CATQRGGRETQYF.

CDR3 sequence: CATSRGGTGGSDTQYF. CDR3 bases: TGTGCCACCAGCAGAGGGGGGACAGGGGGATCAGATACGCAGTATTTT. The chain links TRBV15 to TRBJ2-3; 11 positions agree with TRBD1. Losses at the gene ends were 1 base for V and 4 bases for J; bases not matched to a gene: 4. This CDR3 has 16 residues. Germline CDR1 LNHNV, CDR2 YYDKDF (reference sequence).

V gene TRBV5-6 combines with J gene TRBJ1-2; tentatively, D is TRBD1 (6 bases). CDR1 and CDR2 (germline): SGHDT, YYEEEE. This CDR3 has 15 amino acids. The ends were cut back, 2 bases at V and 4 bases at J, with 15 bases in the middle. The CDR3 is CASSFPGQHVYGYTF. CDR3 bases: TGTGCCAGCAGCTTCCCTGGACAGCACGTCTATGGCTACACCTTC.

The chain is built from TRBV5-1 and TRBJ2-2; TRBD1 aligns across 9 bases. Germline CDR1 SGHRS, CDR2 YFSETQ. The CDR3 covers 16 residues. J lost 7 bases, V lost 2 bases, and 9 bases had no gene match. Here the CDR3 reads CASSFMGQGEVGELFF. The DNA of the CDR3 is TGCGCCAGCAGCTTTATGGGACAGGGAGAAGTCGGGGAGCTGTTTTTT.

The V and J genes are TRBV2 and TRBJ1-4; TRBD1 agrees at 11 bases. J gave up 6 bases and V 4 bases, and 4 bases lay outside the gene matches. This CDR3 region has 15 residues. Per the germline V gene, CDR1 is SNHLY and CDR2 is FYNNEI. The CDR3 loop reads CASSVRGQGDEKLFF. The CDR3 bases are TGTGCCAGCAGTGTACGGGGACAGGGGGATGAAAAACTGTTTTTT.

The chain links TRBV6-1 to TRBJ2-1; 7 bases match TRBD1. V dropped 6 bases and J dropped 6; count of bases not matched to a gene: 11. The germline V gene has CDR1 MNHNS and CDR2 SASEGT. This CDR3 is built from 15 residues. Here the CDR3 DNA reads TGTGCCAGCAGCGCTGACAGGGTCGGTGTCAATGAGCAGTTCTTC. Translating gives CASSADRVGVNEQFF.

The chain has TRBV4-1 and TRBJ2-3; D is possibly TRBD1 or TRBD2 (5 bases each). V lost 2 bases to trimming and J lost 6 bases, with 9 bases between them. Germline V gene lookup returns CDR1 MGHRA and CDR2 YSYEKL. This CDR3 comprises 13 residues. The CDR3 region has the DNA TGCGCCAGCAGCCAACTGGGGACGGATACGCAGTATTTT. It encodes CASSQLGTDTQYF.

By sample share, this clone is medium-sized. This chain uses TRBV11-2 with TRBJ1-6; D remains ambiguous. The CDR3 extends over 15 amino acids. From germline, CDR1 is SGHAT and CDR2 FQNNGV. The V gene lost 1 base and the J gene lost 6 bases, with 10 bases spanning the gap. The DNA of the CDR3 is TGTGCCAGCAGCTTAGCCCCCGGGTTTAATTCACCCCTCCACTTT. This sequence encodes CASSLAPGFNSPLHF.

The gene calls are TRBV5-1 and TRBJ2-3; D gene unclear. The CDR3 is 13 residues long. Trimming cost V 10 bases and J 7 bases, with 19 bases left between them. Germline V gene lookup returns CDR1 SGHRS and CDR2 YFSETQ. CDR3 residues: CASGVPSGYTQYF. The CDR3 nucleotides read TGCGCCTCCGGAGTCCCCTCCGGCTATACGCAGTATTTT.

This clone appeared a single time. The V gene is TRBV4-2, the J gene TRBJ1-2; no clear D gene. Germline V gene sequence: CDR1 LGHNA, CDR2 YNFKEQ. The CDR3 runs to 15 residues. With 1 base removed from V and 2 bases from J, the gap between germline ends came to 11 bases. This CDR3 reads CASSQVWRGNYGYTF. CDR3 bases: TGTGCCAGCAGCCAAGTCTGGCGCGGAAACTATGGCTACACCTTC.

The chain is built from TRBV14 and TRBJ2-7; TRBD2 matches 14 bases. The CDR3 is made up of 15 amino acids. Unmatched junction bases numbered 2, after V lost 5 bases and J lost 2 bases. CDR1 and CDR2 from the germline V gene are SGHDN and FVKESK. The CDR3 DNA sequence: TGTGCCAGCAGCTTGACTAGCGGGGGGGCCTACGAGCAGTACTTC. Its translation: CASSLTSGGAYEQYF.

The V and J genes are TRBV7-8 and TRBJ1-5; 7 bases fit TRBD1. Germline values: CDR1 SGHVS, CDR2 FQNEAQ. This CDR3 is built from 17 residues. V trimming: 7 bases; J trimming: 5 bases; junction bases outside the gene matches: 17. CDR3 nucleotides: TGTGCCAGCAAAAAGAAGTTGGGACAGTTCACCCATCAGCCCCAGCATTTT. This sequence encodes CASKKKLGQFTHQPQHF.

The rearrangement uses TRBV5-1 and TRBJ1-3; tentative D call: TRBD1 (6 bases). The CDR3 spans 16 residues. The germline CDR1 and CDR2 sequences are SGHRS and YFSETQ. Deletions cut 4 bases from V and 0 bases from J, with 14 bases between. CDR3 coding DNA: TGCGCCAGCAGCCCGGGACAAACACTCTCTGGAAACACCATATATTTT. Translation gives CASSPGQTLSGNTIYF.

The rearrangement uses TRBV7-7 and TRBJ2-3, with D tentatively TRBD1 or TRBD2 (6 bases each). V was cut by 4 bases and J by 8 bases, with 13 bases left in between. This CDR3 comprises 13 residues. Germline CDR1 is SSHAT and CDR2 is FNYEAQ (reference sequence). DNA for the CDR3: TGTGCCAGCAGCTCCGGGGGCAGGGGTACGCAGTATTTT. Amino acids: CASSSGGRGTQYF.

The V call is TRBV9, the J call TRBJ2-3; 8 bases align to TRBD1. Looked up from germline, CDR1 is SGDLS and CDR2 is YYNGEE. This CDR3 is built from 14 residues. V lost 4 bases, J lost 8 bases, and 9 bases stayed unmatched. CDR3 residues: CASSKDRALSTQYF. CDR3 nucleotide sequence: TGTGCCAGCAGCAAGGACAGGGCCCTTAGTACGCAGTATTTT.

The CDR3 loop is CASSLTGQGNEQFF. CDR3 sequence (DNA): TGTGCCAGCAGCCTTACGGGACAGGGCAATGAGCAGTTCTTC. J is TRBJ2-1 and V is TRBV7-8; 9 nucleotides line up with TRBD1. The CDR3 spans 14 residues. The junction had 5 bases not matched to a gene; V was cut back by 5 bases and J by 6 bases. Germline loops: CDR1 SGHVS, CDR2 FQNEAQ.

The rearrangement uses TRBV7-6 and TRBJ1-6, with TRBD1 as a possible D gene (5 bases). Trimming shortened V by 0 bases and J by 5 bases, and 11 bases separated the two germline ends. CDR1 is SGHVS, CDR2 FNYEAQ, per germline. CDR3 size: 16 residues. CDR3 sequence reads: CASSLATGVNNSPLHF. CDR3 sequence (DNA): TGTGCCAGCAGCTTAGCGACGGGGGTTAATAATTCACCCCTCCACTTT.

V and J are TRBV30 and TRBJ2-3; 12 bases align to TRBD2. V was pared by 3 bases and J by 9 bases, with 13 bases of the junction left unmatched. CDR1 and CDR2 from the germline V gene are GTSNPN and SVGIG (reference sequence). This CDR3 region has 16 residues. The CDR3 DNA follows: TGTGCCTGGAGCGACCGACTAGCGGGGGAAGGGGGCACGCAGTATTTT. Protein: CAWSDRLAGEGGTQYF.

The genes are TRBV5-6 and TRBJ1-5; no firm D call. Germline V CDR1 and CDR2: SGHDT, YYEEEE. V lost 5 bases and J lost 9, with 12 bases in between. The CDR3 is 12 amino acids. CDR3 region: CASSSFKGPQHF. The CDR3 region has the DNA TGTGCCAGCAGTTCGTTTAAGGGGCCCCAGCATTTT.

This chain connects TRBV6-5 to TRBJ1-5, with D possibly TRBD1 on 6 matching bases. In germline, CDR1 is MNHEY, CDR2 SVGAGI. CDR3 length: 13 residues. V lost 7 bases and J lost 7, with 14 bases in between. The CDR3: CASTTGTGQPQHF. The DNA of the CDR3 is TGTGCCAGCACCACAGGGACCGGGCAGCCCCAGCATTTT.